The subject of this entry is one T cell receptor (beta chain). Antigen specificity is unknown. An end of the junction does not agree with germline; a read error may underlie this. This entry comes from a study of blood T cells in healthy people across ages. This CDR3 has 15 amino acids. Peripheral blood samples of around 9.3 milliliters were drawn from each donor. Per-sample yields of isolated PBMCs were at least 6 million. Broader study findings: Naive T cell percentage showed a strong correlation with the diversity of TCR beta.

PCR was performed a second time for about 6 to 12 cycles using a sample-barcoded 5' primer and a J-beta primer mix. Unique molecular identifiers of 12 random nucleotides labeled each cDNA. From the 5' RACE reads, TCRdb called clonotypes with MiXCR, one entry per CDR3 protein. Seen here are roughly 800,000 distinct CDR3 sequences, about three fifths observed once, and the top ten hold roughly 22%. The V call is TRBV12-3 or TRBV12-4, the J call TRBJ1-1, with D possibly being TRBD1 (6 bases). The sequenced sample was blood. This clonotype originated in a man younger than 40 in good health. The chain's CDR3 is CASSFRGGLNTVAFF. Written as DNA, the CDR3 is TGTGCCAGCAGTTTTCGGGGGGGCTTGAACACTGTAGCTTTCTTT.